This T cell receptor beta chain was obtained from a study of T cell repertoires in cytomegalovirus infection. This clonotype has a count of ten or more. Antigen specificity is unknown. The CDR3 is 15 residues long. V lost 1 base, J lost 2 bases, and 11 bases lay in between. Looked up from germline, CDR1 is SGHTA and CDR2 is FQGNSA. TCRdb reprocessed the reads via MiXCR and lists one record per CDR3 protein. The sample lists under 300,000 distinct CDR3 sequences; 20% to 25% were seen once. V is TRBV7-2 and J is TRBJ1-2, with no clear D. The sequence was obtained from a human donor in good health (CMV status not recorded). Some clones in this sample may be carry-over from other donors' samples. The sample in question was cultured PBMCs, obtained from culture after CMV antigen stimulation. In DNA form, the CDR3 reads TGTGCCAGCAGCTTAGACAAGTGGGGAAACTATGGCTACACCTTC. This gives the protein CASSLDKWGNYGYTF.